The next 5 T cell receptor beta chains were all read from a single sample in a study of blood T cell repertoires in COVID-19. TCRdb's copy holds only in-frame clones and misses some; the assay was immunoSEQ multiplex PCR. Of around 240,000 clones listed, 80% to 90% are singletons. The sequencing sample was made of PBMCs or T cells enriched from blood (not recorded which). The source is a woman aged 50 to 65 who had recovered from COVID-19.

The chain joins TRBV2 to TRBJ1-4; 8 bases line up with TRBD1. The CDR3 sequence is 16 residues long. Germline CDR1 SNHLY, CDR2 FYNNEI. After removal of 7 bases from V and 2 bases from J, the junction contained 9 bases not matched to a gene. CDR3 nucleotide sequence: TGTGCCAGCAACTCTAGAGGGACAGGCACTAATGAAAAACTGTTTTTT. Encoded protein: CASNSRGTGTNEKLFF.

The J gene is TRBJ1-2, the V gene TRBV28; D call uncertain. Trimming pared 3 bases from V and 6 bases from J, leaving 5 bases between. This CDR3 is built from 11 residues. Germline values: CDR1 MDHEN, CDR2 SYDVKM. CDR3 region: CASSLRDGYTF. CDR3 in DNA: TGTGCCAGCAGTTTGAGAGATGGCTACACCTTC.

V and J are TRBV28 and TRBJ2-7, with TRBD2 as a possible D gene (6 bases). V lost 5 bases to trimming and J lost 1 base, with 12 bases between them. The V gene's germline CDR1 is MDHEN and CDR2 SYDVKM. The CDR3 covers 14 residues. The CDR3 loop reads CASSPTGLSYEQYF. The CDR3 DNA reads TGTGCCAGCAGTCCGACCGGACTATCCTACGAGCAGTACTTC.

The table lists this clone with a few counts. V gene TRBV6-5 combines with J gene TRBJ1-1; D is perhaps TRBD1 (5 bases). Looked up from germline, CDR1 is MNHEY and CDR2 is SVGAGI. The CDR3 sequence is 15 residues long. Trimming cost V 0 bases and J 0 bases, with 8 bases left between them. The DNA of the CDR3 is TGTGCCAGCAGTTACTCTGGGGCTTTGAACACTGAAGCTTTCTTT. It translates to CASSYSGALNTEAFF.

The gene calls are TRBV11-2 and TRBJ2-7; D is ambiguous. The CDR3 has 13 amino acids. Trimming shortened V by 10 bases and J by 3 bases, and 16 bases separated the two germline ends. CDR1 is SGHAT, CDR2 FQNNGV, per germline. CDR3 protein: CATTLSSSYEQYF. The CDR3 DNA reads as TGTGCCACCACTCTAAGTTCTAGCTACGAGCAGTACTTC.